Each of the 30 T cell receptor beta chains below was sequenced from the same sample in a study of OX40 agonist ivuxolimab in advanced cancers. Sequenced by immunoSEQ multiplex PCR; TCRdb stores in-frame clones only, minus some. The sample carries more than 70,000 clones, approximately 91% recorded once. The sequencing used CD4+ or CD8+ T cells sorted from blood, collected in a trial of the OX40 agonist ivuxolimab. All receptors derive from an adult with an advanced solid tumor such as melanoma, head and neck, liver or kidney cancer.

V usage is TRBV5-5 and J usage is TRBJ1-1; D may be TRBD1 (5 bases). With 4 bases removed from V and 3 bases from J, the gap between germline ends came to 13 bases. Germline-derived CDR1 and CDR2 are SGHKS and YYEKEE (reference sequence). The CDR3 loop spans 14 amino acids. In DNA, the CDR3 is TGTGCCAGCAGCCGGGACCCATTGTACACTGAAGCTTTCTTT. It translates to CASSRDPLYTEAFF. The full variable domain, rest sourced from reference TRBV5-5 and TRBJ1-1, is DAGVTQSPTHLIKTRGQQVTLRCSPISGHKSVSWYQQVLGQGPQFIFQYYEKEERGRGNFPDRFSARQFPNYSSELNVNALLLGDSALYLCASSRDPLYTEAFFGQGTRLTVV.

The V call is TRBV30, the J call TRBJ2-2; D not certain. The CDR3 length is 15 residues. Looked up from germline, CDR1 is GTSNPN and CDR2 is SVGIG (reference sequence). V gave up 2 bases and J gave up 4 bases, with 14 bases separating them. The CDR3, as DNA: TGTGCCTGGAGTCTGGAGTCTAGTGTCACCGGGGAGCTGTTTTTT. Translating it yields CAWSLESSVTGELFF. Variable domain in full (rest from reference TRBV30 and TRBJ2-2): SQTIHQWPATLVQPVGSPLSLECTVEGTSNPNLYWYRQAAGRGLQLLFYSVGIGQISSEVPQNLSASRPQDRQFILSSKKLLLSDSGFYLCAWSLESSVTGELFFGEGSRLTVL.

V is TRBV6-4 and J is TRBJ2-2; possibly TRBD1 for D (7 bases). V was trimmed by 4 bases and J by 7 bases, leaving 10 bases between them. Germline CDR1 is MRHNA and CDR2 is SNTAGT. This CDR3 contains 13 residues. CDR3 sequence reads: CASSGQGGGELFF. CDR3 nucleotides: TGTGCCAGCAGTGGACAGGGAGGCGGGGAGCTGTTTTTT.

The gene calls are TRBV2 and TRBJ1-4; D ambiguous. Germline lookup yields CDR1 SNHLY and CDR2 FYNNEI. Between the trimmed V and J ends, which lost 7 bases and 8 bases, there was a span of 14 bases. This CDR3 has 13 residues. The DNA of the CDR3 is TGTGCCAGCAATGGGTTTTACCGAGAAAAACTGTTTTTT. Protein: CASNGFYREKLFF.

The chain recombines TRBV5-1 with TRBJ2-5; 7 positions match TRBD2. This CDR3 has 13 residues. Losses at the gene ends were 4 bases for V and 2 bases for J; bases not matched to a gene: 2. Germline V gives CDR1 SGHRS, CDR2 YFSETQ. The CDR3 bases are TGCGCCAGCAGCCTGGGGGGGCAAGAGACCCAGTACTTC. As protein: CASSLGGQETQYF.

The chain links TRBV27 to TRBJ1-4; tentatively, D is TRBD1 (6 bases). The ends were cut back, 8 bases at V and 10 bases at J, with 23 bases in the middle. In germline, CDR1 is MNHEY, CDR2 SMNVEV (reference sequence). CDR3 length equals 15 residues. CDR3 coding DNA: TGTGCCAGCCCTGGGCGGGACAATCGAATTCGAAAACTGTTTTTT. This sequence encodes CASPGRDNRIRKLFF.

CDR3 coding DNA: TGCGCCAGCAGCCAAGATTGGGGGGCGGCTTTAGATACGCAGTATTTT. Its translation: CASSQDWGAALDTQYF. J is TRBJ2-3 and V is TRBV4-3, with D perhaps TRBD1 or TRBD2 (6 bases each). The CDR3 loop spans 16 amino acids. Germline assignment: CDR1 LGHNA and CDR2 YSLEER. V was trimmed by 0 bases and J by 5 bases, leaving 15 bases between them.

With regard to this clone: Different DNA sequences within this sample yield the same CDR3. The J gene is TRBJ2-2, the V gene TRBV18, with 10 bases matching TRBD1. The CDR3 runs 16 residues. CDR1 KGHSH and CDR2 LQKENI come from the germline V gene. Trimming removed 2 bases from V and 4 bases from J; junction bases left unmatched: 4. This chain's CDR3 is CASSPAGTGVTGELFF. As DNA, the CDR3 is TGTGCCAGCTCACCAGCGGGGACAGGGGTCACCGGGGAGCTGTTTTTT. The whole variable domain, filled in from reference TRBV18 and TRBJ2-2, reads NAGVMQNPRHLVRRRGQEARLRCSPMKGHSHVYWYRQLPEEGLKFMVYLQKENIIDESGMPKERFSAEFPKEGPSILRIQQVVRGDSAAYFCASSPAGTGVTGELFFGEGSRLTVL.

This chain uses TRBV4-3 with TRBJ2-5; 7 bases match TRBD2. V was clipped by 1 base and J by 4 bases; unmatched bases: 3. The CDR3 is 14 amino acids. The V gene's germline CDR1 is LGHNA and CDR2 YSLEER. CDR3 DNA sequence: TGCGCCAGCAGCCAAGGTTGGGGGGGAGAGACCCAGTACTTC. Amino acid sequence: CASSQGWGGETQYF.

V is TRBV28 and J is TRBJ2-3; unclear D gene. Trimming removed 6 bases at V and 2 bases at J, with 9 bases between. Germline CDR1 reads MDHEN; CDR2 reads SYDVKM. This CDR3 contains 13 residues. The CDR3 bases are TGTGCCAGCAGGACCCCCCACACAGATACGCAGTATTTT. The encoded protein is CASRTPHTDTQYF.

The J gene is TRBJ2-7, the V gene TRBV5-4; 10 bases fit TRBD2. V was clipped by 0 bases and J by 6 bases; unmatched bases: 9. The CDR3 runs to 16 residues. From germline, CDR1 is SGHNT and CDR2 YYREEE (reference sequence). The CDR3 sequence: CASSLARIAGGVEQYF. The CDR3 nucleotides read TGTGCCAGCAGCTTGGCCAGGATAGCGGGAGGTGTCGAGCAGTACTTC. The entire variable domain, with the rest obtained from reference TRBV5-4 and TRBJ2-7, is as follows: ETGVTQSPTHLIKTRGQQVTLRCSSQSGHNTVSWYQQALGQGPQFIFQYYREEENGRGNFPPRFSGLQFPNYSSELNVNALELDDSALYLCASSLARIAGGVEQYFGPGTRLTVT.

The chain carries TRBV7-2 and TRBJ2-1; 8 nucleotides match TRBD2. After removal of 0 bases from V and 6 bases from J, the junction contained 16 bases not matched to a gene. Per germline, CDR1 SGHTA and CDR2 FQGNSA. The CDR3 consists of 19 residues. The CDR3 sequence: CASSLAKGSRGGGSNEQFF. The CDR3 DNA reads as TGTGCCAGCAGCTTAGCGAAGGGGTCTCGGGGGGGCGGATCCAATGAGCAGTTCTTC. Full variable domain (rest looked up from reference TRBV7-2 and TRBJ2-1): GAGVSQSPSNKVTEKGKDVELRCDPISGHTALYWYRQSLGQGLEFLIYFQGNSAPDKSGLPSDRFSAERTGGSVSTLTIQRTQQEDSAVYLCASSLAKGSRGGGSNEQFFGPGTRLTVL.

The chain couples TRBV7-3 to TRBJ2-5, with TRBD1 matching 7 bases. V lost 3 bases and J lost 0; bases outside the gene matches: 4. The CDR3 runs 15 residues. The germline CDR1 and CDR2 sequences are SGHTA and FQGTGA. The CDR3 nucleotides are TGTGCCAGCAGCTTGTCAGGGGGATACCAAGAGACCCAGTACTTC. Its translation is CASSLSGGYQETQYF.

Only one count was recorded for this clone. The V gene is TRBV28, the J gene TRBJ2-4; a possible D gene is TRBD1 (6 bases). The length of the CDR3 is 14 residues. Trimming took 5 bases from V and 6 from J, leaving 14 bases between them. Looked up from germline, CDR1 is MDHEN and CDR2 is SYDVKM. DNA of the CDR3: TGTGCCAGCAGTCCACAGGGCCTGGGAAACATTCAGTACTTC. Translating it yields CASSPQGLGNIQYF.

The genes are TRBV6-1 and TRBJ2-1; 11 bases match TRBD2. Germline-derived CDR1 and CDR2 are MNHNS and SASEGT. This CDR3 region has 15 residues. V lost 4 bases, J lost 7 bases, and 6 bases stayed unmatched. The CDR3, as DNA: TGTGCCAGCAGTGTAACTAGCGGGAGTCGGAATGAGCAGTTCTTC. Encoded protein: CASSVTSGSRNEQFF.

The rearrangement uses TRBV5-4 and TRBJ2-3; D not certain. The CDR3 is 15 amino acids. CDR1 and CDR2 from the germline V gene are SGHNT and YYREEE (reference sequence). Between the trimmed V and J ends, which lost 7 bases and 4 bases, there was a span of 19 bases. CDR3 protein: CASRLAGWVADTQYF. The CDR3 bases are TGTGCCAGCCGTTTAGCCGGGTGGGTTGCAGATACGCAGTATTTT.

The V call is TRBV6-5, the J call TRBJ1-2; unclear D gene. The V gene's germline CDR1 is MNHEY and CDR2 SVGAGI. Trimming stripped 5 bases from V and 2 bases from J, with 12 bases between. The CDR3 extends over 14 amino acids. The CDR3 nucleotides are TGTGCCAGCAGTCCCCGACGGGAGAACTATGGCTACACCTTC. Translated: CASSPRRENYGYTF.

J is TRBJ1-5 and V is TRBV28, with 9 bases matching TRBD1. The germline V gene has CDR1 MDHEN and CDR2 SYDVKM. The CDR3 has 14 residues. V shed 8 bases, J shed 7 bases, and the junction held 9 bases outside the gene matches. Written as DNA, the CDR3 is TGTGCCAGCTTGCAGGGTACAGGGGGCCAGCCCCAGCATTTT. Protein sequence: CASLQGTGGQPQHF.

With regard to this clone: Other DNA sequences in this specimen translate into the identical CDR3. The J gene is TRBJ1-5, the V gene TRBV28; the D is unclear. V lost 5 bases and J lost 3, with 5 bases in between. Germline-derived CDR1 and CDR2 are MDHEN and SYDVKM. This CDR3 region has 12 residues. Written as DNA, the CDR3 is TGTGCCAGCAGTCCTCTCAATCAGCCCCAGCATTTT. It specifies CASSPLNQPQHF.

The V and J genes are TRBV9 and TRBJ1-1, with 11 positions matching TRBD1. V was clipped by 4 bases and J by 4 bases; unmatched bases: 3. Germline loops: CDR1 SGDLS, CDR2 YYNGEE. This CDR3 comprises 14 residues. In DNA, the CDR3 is TGTGCCAGCAGCCCAGGACAGGGGGCCACTGAAGCTTTCTTT. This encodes CASSPGQGATEAFF.

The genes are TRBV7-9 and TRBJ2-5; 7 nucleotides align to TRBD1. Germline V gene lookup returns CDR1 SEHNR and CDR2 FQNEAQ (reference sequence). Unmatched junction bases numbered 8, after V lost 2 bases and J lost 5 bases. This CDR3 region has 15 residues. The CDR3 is CASSLSGQRSETQYF. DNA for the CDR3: TGTGCCAGCAGCTTATCGGGACAGCGATCGGAGACCCAGTACTTC.

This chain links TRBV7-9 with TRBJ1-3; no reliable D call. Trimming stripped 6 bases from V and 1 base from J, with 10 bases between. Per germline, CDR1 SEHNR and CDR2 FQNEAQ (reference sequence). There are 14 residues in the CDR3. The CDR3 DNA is TGTGCCAGCAGTTTGGATGCATCTGGAAACACCATATATTTT. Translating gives CASSLDASGNTIYF. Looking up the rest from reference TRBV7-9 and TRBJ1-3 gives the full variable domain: DTGVSQNPRHKITKRGQNVTFRCDPISEHNRLYWYRQTLGQGPEFLTYFQNEAQLEKSRLLSDRFSAERPKGSFSTLEIQRTEQGDSAMYLCASSLDASGNTIYFGEGSWLTVV.

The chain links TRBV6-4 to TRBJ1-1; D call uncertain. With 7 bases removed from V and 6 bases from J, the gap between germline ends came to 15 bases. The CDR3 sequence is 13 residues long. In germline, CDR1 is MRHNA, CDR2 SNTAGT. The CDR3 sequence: CASTEELGAEAFF. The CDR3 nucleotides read TGTGCCAGCACCGAGGAGTTGGGAGCTGAAGCTTTCTTT.

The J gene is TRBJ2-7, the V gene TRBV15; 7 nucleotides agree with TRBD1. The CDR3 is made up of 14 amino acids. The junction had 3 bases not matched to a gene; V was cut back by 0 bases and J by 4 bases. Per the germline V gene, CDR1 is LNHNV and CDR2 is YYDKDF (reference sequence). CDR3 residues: CATSREGRGYEQYF. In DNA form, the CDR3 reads TGTGCCACCAGCAGAGAGGGCAGGGGGTACGAGCAGTACTTC. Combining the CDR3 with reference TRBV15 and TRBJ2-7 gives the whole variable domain DAMVIQNPRYQVTQFGKPVTLSCSQTLNHNVMYWYQQKSSQAPKLLFHYYDKDFNNEADTPDNFQSRRPNTSFCFLDIRSPGLGDTAMYLCATSREGRGYEQYFGPGTRLTVT.

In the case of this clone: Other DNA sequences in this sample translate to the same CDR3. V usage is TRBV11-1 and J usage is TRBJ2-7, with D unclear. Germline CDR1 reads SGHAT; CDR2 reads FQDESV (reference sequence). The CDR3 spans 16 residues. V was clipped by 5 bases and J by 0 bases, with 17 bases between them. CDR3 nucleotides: TGTGCCAGCAGCCCAGGTTGGGGTCGTCCCTCCTACGAGCAGTACTTC. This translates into CASSPGWGRPSYEQYF.

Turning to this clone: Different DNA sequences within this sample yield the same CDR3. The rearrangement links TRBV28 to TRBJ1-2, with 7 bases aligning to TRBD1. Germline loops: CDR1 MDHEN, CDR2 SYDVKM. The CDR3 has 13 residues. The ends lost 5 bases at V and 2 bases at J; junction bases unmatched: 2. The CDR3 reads CASSLTGNYGYTF. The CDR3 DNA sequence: TGTGCCAGCAGTCTGACAGGGAACTATGGCTACACCTTC.

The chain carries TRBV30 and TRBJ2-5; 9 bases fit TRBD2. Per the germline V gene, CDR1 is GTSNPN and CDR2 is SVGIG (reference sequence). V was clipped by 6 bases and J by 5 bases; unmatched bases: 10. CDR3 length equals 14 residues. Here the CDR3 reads CACTTGGGVETQYF. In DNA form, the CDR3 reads TGTGCCTGCACCACCGGCGGGGGGGTGGAGACCCAGTACTTC.

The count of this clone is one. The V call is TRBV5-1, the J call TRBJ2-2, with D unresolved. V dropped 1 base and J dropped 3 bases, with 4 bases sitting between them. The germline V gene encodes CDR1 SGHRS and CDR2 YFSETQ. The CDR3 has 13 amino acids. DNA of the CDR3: TGCGCCAGCAGCTTGTCGGACACCGGGGAGCTGTTTTTT. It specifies CASSLSDTGELFF.

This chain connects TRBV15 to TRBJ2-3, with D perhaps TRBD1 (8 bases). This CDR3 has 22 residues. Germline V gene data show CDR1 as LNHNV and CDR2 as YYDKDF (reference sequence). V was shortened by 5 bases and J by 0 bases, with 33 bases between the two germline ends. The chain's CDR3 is CATSLDRGVGLVRRRSTDTQYF. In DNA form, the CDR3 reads TGTGCCACCAGCCTAGACAGGGGAGTCGGACTAGTGCGTCGACGGAGCACAGATACGCAGTATTTT.

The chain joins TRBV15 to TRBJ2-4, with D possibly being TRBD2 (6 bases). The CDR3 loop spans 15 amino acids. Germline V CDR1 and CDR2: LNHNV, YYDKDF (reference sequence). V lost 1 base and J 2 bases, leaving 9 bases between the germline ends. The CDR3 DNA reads TGTGCCACCAGCAGAGCGGGAGATACCAAAAACATTCAGTACTTC. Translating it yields CATSRAGDTKNIQYF.